This T cell receptor (beta chain) was identified during a study of T cell clonotyping in hematopoietic cell transplantation. Here immunoSEQ multiplex PCR was the method, and the copy in TCRdb shows in-frame clones only, minus some. The sample includes roughly 29,000 clones, approximately 90% of them seen just once. General observations from the study: Cells were unsorted, so CD4 and CD8 contributions were not separated. At the given depth, recipient repertoires were over 95% de novo clonotypes.

Trimming took 5 bases from V and 4 from J; bases not matched to a gene: 13. Germline CDR1 is PRHDT and CDR2 is FYEKMQ (reference sequence). The length of the CDR3 is 16 residues. On this clone: Antigen unknown.

The source material was PBMCs, sampled 100 days after allogeneic stem cell transplant. This TCR derives from a female patient aged 50-60 years who had an allogeneic stem cell transplant from a related donor, so the T cells may come from the graft donor. Some clones in this sample may be carry-over from other donors' samples. The rearrangement uses TRBV13 and TRBJ2-7; 8 bases match TRBD2. Written as DNA, the CDR3 is TGTGCCAGCAGCCCCCACCTGGGACTAGGCGTTTACGAGCAGTACTTC. This translates into CASSPHLGLGVYEQYF.